This T cell receptor beta chain was recovered during a study of blood T cell repertoires in COVID-19. The CDR3 is made up of 15 amino acids. With 4 bases removed from V and 0 bases from J, the gap between germline ends came to 11 bases. CDR1 and CDR2 (germline): SGHNT, YYREEE (reference sequence). The repertoire was sequenced with immunoSEQ multiplex PCR; TCRdb's copy has only in-frame clones and lacks some. The profile shows 180,000 or so clones, 89% of them singletons. The chain couples TRBV5-4 to TRBJ2-1, with a weak D call TRBD2 (5 bases). The TCR comes from a man aged 35 to 55 with acute or convalescent COVID-19. Input material: peripheral blood. CDR3 in amino acids: CASSGTSNSYNEQFF. CDR3 nucleotide sequence: TGTGCCAGCAGCGGTACTAGTAACTCCTACAATGAGCAGTTCTTC.